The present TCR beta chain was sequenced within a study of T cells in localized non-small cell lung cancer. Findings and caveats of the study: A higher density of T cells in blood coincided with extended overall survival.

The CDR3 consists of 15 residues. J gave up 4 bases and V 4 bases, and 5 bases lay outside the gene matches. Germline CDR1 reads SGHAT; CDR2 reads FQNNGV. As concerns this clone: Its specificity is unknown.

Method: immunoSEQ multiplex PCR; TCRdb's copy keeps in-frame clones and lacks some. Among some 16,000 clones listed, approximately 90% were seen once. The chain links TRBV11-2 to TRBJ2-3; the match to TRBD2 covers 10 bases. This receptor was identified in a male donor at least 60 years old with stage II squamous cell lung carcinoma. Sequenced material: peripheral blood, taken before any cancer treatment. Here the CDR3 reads CASSSSGRAPDTQYF. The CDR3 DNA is TGTGCCAGCAGCTCAAGCGGGAGGGCCCCAGATACGCAGTATTTT.